The 5 T cell receptor beta chains in this list originate from one sample, sequenced in a study of post-analysis software for immune sequencing data. Findings and caveats of the study: Roughly five TRBV segments were more frequent in patients than controls; TRBV5-6, TRBV5-1 and TRBV20-1 belonged to this group.

cDNA libraries for TCR beta contained unique molecular identifiers. In TCRdb, the PCR reads were re-called with MiXCR into one record per CDR3 protein. The table records about 680,000 distinct CDR3 sequences, 55% to 60% of them present only once. These receptors have no known antigen. The source material was blood. These receptors came from a girl aged 2-10 years with multiple sclerosis.

V usage is TRBV5-1 and J usage is TRBJ2-1; D perhaps matches TRBD2 (5 bases). Germline lookup yields CDR1 SGHRS and CDR2 YFSETQ. CDR3 length equals 14 residues. V was trimmed by 0 bases and J by 10 bases, leaving 14 bases between them. The CDR3 sequence: CASSLVSGMEEQFF. The CDR3 nucleotides are TGCGCCAGCAGCTTGGTTTCCGGGATGGAAGAGCAGTTCTTC.

The chain has TRBV28 and TRBJ1-5; TRBD1 might be the D (6 bases). The CDR3 runs to 15 residues. V dropped 4 bases and J dropped 5 bases, with 15 bases sitting between them. Germline CDR1 reads MDHEN; CDR2 reads SYDVKM. The CDR3 loop is CASSSQGSTYQPQHF. The CDR3 DNA is TGTGCCAGCAGTTCCCAGGGGTCCACTTATCAGCCCCAGCATTTT.

A few counts support this clonotype. The chain employs TRBV29-1 and TRBJ1-1; D ambiguous. Trimming cost V 6 bases and J 0 bases, with 14 bases left between them. The CDR3 contains 14 residues. The germline gives CDR1 SQVTM, CDR2 ANQGSEA. The CDR3, as DNA: TGCAGCGTCGCGGTTCTTACCATGAACACTGAAGCTTTCTTT. It yields the protein CSVAVLTMNTEAFF. The full variable domain, in which reference TRBV29-1 and TRBJ1-1 provide the parts outside the CDR3, is SAVISQKPSRDICQRGTSLTIQCQVDSQVTMMFWYRQQPGQSLTLIATANQGSEATYESGFVIDKFPISRPNLTFSTLTVSNMSPEDSSIYLCSVAVLTMNTEAFFGQGTRLTVV.

The table lists this clonotype with a few counts. The V gene is TRBV29-1, the J gene TRBJ2-3; 7 bases agree with TRBD1. V lost 7 bases and J lost 1; bases outside the gene matches: 2. The CDR3 has 12 residues. Germline lookup yields CDR1 SQVTM and CDR2 ANQGSEA. In DNA form, the CDR3 reads TGCAGCGGAGGGACAGGCACAGATACGCAGTATTTT. Encoded protein: CSGGTGTDTQYF.

The chain couples TRBV20-1 to TRBJ2-7, with 8 positions matching TRBD1. Trimming removed 3 bases from V and 0 bases from J; junction bases left unmatched: 7. Germline CDR1 DFQATT, CDR2 SNEGSKA (reference sequence). The CDR3 runs 15 residues. In DNA, the CDR3 is TGCAGTGCTAGGAAGACGGGACAGGTCTCCTACGAGCAGTACTTC. Its protein is CSARKTGQVSYEQYF.